This T cell receptor (beta chain) emerged from a study of STAT5B mutations in CD4+ large granular lymphocyte leukemia. CDR1 MNHEY and CDR2 SMNVEV come from the germline V gene (reference sequence). V trimming: 8 bases; J trimming: 8 bases; junction bases outside the gene matches: 8. The CDR3 loop spans 14 amino acids. Profiled with immunoSEQ multiplex PCR; TCRdb holds only in-frame clones, not every one. The sample comprises 30,000 or so clones, over 80% of which are singletons, and 4.4% rests with the top ten. This sequence was found in a human donor in good health. The chain uses TRBV27 and TRBJ2-1; TRBD2 aligns across 11 bases. Sequenced: CD4+ T cells from blood buffy coats. The CDR3 region is CASRASGRSHEQFF. The CDR3 DNA sequence: TGTGCCAGCCGGGCTAGCGGGAGGTCCCATGAGCAGTTCTTC.